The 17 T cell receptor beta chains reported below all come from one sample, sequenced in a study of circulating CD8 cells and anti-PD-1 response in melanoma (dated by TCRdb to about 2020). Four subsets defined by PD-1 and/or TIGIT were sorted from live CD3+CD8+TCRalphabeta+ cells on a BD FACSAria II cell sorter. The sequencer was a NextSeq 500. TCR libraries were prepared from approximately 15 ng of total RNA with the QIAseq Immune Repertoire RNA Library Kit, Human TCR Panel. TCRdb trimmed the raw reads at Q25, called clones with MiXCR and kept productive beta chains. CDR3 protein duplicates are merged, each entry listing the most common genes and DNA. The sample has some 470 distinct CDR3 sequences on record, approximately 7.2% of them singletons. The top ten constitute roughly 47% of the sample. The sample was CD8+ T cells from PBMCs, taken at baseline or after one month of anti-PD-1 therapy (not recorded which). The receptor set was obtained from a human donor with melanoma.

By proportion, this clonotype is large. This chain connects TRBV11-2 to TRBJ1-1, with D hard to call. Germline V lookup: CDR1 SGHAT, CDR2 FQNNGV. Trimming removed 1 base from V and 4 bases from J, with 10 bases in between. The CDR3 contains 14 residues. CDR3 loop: CASSLAAGGTEAFF. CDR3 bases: TGTGCCAGCAGCTTAGCGGCGGGAGGCACTGAAGCTTTCTTT.

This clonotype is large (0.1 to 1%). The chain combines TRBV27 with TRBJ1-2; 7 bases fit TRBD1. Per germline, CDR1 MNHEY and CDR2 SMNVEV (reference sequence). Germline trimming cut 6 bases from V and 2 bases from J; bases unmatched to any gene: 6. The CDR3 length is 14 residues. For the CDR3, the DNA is TGTGCCAGCAGCCAGGGGGGACAAAACTATGGCTACACCTTC. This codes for CASSQGGQNYGYTF.

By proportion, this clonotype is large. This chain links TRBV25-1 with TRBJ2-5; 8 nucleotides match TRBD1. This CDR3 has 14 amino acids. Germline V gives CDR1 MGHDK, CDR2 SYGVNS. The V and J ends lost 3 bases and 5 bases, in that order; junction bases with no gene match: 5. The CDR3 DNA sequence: TGTGCCAGCAGTGACATCGGACAGGGTGAGACCCAGTACTTC. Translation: CASSDIGQGETQYF.

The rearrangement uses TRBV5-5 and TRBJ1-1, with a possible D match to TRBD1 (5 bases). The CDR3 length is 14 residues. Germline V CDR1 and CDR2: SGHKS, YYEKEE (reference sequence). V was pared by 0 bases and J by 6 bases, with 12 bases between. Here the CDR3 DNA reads TGTGCCAGCAGCTTGGATTCAGAGGGGCCTGAAGCTTTCTTT. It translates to CASSLDSEGPEAFF.

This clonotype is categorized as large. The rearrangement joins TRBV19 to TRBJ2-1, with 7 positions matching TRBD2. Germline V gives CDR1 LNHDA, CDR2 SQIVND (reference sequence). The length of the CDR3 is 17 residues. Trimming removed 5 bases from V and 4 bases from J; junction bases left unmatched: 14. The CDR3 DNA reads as TGTGCCAGTAGTTCCGGACTAGTCTTCACGGGATACAATGAGCAGTTCTTC. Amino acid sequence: CASSSGLVFTGYNEQFF.

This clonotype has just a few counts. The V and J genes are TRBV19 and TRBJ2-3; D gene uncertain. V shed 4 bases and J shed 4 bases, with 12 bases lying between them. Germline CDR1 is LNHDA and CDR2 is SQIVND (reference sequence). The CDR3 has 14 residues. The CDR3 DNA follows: TGTGCCAGTAGTACGATACAGAGCGCAGATACGCAGTATTTT. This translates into CASSTIQSADTQYF.

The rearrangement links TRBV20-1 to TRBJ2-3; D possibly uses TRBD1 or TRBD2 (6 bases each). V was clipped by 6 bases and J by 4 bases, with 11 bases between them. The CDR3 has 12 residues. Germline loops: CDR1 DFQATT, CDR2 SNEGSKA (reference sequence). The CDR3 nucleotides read TGCAGTGCCGGAGGGGGAGCAGATACGCAGTATTTT. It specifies CSAGGGADTQYF.

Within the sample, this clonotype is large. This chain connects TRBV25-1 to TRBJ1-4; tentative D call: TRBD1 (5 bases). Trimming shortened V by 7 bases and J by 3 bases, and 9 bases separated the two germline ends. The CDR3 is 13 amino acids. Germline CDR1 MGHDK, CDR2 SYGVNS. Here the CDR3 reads CASIDRSNEKLFF. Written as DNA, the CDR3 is TGTGCCAGCATTGACAGATCTAATGAAAAACTGTTTTTT. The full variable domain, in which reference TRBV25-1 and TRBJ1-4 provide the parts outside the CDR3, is EADIYQTPRYLVIGTGKKITLECSQTMGHDKMYWYQQDPGMELHLIHYSYGVNSTEKGDLSSESTVSRIRTEHFPLTLESARPSHTSQYLCASIDRSNEKLFFGSGTQLSVL.

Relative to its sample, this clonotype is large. CDR3: CASSVTYGDDTQYF. The CDR3 nucleotides read TGTGCCAGCAGCGTAACTTACGGGGATGATACGCAGTATTTT. The rearrangement joins TRBV9 to TRBJ2-3; a possible D gene is TRBD2 (5 bases). The CDR3 sequence is 14 residues long. Germline V CDR1 and CDR2: SGDLS, YYNGEE. The ends were cut back, 1 base at V and 6 bases at J, with 12 bases in the middle.

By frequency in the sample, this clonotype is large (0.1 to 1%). CDR3 sequence reads: CASGGALFNEQFF. The CDR3 region has the DNA TGTGCCAGCGGGGGGGCCCTATTCAATGAGCAGTTCTTC. This chain joins TRBV6-2 or TRBV6-3 and TRBJ2-1, with D possibly being TRBD2 (7 bases). The germline V gene encodes CDR1 MNHEY and CDR2 SVGEGT. Trimming stripped 8 bases from V and 6 bases from J, with 14 bases between. The CDR3 runs to 13 residues.

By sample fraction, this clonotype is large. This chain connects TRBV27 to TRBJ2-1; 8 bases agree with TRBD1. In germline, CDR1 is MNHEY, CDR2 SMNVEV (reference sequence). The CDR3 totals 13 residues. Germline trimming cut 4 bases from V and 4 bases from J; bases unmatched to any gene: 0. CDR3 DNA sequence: TGTGCCAGCAGTTGGGACAGGTACAATGAGCAGTTCTTC. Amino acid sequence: CASSWDRYNEQFF.

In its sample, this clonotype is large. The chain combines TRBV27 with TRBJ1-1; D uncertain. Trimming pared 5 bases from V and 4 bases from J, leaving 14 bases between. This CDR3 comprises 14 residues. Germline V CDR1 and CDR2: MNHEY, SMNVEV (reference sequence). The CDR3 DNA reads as TGTGCCAGCAGTCCCTTCGGGTCGGGCACTGAAGCTTTCTTT. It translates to CASSPFGSGTEAFF.

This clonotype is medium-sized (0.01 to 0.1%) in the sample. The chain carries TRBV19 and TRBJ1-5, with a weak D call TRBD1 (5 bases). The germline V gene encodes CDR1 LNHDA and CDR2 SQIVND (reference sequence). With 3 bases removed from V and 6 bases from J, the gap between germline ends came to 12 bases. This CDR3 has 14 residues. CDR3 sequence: CASSMGTVSQPQHF. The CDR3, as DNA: TGTGCCAGTAGTATGGGGACTGTCAGTCAGCCCCAGCATTTT.

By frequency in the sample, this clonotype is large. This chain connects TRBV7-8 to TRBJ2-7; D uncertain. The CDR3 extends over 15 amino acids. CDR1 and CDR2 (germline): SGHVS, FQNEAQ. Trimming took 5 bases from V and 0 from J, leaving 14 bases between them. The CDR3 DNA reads TGTGCCAGCAGCCCCATGTTGGGAAGCTCCTACGAGCAGTACTTC. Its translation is CASSPMLGSSYEQYF.

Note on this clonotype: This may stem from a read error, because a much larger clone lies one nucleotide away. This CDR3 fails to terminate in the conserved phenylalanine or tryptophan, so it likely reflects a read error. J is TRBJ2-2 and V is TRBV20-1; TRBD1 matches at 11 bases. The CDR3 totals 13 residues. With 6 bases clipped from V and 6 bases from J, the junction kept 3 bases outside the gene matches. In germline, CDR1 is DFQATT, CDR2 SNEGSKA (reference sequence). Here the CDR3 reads CSAGTGGAGELFL. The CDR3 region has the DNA TGCAGTGCCGGGACAGGGGGGGCCGGGGAGCTGTTTCTT.

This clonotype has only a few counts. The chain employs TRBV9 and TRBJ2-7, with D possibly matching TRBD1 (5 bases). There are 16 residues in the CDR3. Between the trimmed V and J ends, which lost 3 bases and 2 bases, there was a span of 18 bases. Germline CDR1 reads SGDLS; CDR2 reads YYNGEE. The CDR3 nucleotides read TGTGCCAGCAGCGAGGAAGGGGCAGGGTCTACCTACGAGCAGTACTTC. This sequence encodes CASSEEGAGSTYEQYF.

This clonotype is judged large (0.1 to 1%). For the CDR3, the DNA is TGTGCCAGCGGAACTCCGGGACAGGGGGCTGATACGCAGTATTTT. It codes for CASGTPGQGADTQYF. The rearrangement uses TRBV28 and TRBJ2-3; TRBD1 aligns across 12 bases. V lost 8 bases to trimming and J lost 6 bases; unmatched junction nucleotides: 9. The length of the CDR3 is 15 residues. Germline values: CDR1 MDHEN, CDR2 SYDVKM.